This T cell receptor beta chain was recovered during a study of T cells after yellow fever vaccination. Study summary: For low cell numbers, libraries were made with SMART-Seq v4 Ultra Low Input.

Generation of TCR cDNA used 5'RACE template switching (which added a universal primer site and UMIs). TCRdb ran MiXCR on the 5' RACE reads and lists one entry per CDR3 protein. The data contain around 250,000 distinct CDR3 sequences, around 5.2% of them singletons. General study results and limits: Most clones from primary vaccination were detected again post-booster (approximately 96% CD4, 88% CD8).

The CDR3 loop spans 12 amino acids. With 1 base removed from V and 8 bases from J, the gap between germline ends came to 11 bases. The germline V gene has CDR1 DFQATT and CDR2 SNEGSKA (reference sequence). Points on this clonotype: What it binds is unknown.

The sequences come from CD4+ T cells sorted from PBMCs, collected on the day of the yellow fever booster vaccination. The TCR was taken from a man in his late teens or twenties who received the YFV17D yellow fever vaccine. The gene calls are TRBV20-1 and TRBJ1-2; D is unclear. The CDR3 loop reads CSARGGKGGYTF. CDR3 nucleotide sequence: TGCAGTGCTAGAGGGGGTAAAGGAGGCTACACCTTC.